These 21 T cell receptor beta chains originate from one sample sequenced in a study of cytomegalovirus exposure and HLA in healthy donors. Primers included in the PCR were 60 Vbeta and 13 Jbeta primers. Sequencing was performed with immunoSEQ multiplex PCR; in TCRdb, only in-frame clones are kept and a portion is missing. The table lists 150,000 to 200,000 clones, about 82% of them singletons. What was sequenced was PBMCs. The receptors were sampled from a female donor in good health and CMV-seronegative.

The chain recombines TRBV19 with TRBJ2-5; a weak D match, TRBD2 (7 bases). Germline V gives CDR1 LNHDA, CDR2 SQIVND (reference sequence). The V gene lost 3 bases and the J gene lost 5 bases, with 16 bases spanning the gap. The CDR3 sequence is 15 residues long. Here the CDR3 DNA reads TGTGCCAGTAGTATTGGCGGGGGCCCGCGGGAGACCCAGTACTTC. Its translation is CASSIGGGPRETQYF.

J is TRBJ1-1 and V is TRBV28; tentatively, D is TRBD1 (6 bases). The ends were cut back, 8 bases at V and 6 bases at J, with 16 bases in the middle. The germline CDR1 and CDR2 sequences are MDHEN and SYDVKM. The CDR3 extends over 13 amino acids. The CDR3 reads CASFYPRGSEAFF. The DNA of the CDR3 is TGTGCCAGCTTTTACCCGAGGGGGTCTGAAGCTTTCTTT.

A single count supports this clone. This chain connects TRBV25-1 to TRBJ2-2, with D possibly matching TRBD1 (6 bases). Between the trimmed V and J ends, which lost 8 bases and 6 bases, there was a span of 13 bases. The length of the CDR3 is 13 residues. Germline assignment: CDR1 MGHDK and CDR2 SYGVNS. CDR3 loop: CASEVGTSGELFF. In DNA, the CDR3 is TGTGCCAGCGAGGTCGGGACATCCGGGGAGCTGTTTTTT. The full variable domain, completed using reference TRBV25-1 and TRBJ2-2, is EADIYQTPRYLVIGTGKKITLECSQTMGHDKMYWYQQDPGMELHLIHYSYGVNSTEKGDLSSESTVSRIRTEHFPLTLESARPSHTSQYLCASEVGTSGELFFGEGSRLTVL.

The rearrangement links TRBV30 to TRBJ1-1; D gene unclear. Germline V gene lookup returns CDR1 GTSNPN and CDR2 SVGIG (reference sequence). The CDR3 length is 14 residues. V was cut by 4 bases and J by 5 bases, with 17 bases left in between. The CDR3 loop is CAWIDGRVVTEAFF. In DNA, the CDR3 is TGTGCCTGGATCGACGGGCGGGTGGTTACTGAAGCTTTCTTT.

This sequence joins TRBV5-4 and TRBJ1-5; tentative D call: TRBD1 (5 bases). Germline CDR1 reads SGHNT; CDR2 reads YYREEE (reference sequence). V dropped 4 bases and J dropped 0 bases, with 11 bases sitting between them. The CDR3 sequence is 15 residues long. Written as DNA, the CDR3 is TGTGCCAGCAGCCTCGGGGGGATTAGCAATCAGCCCCAGCATTTT. This encodes CASSLGGISNQPQHF.

This chain uses TRBV2 with TRBJ2-7, with D possibly TRBD1 on 5 matching bases. This CDR3 is built from 18 residues. CDR1 is SNHLY, CDR2 FYNNEI, per germline. The V gene lost 0 bases and the J gene lost 3 bases, with 21 bases spanning the gap. CDR3 DNA sequence: TGTGCCAGCAGTGAAGCGCTTCAGGTCGGACACGCAGACTACGAGCAGTACTTC. It encodes CASSEALQVGHADYEQYF.

DNA for the CDR3: TGTGCCAGCAGCTCGCTAGCGGGGGGCCTCGGGGCGCCCGAGCAGTACTTC. Translated: CASSSLAGGLGAPEQYF. This chain links TRBV7-9 with TRBJ2-7; 11 nucleotides line up with TRBD2. Trimming removed 4 bases from V and 6 bases from J; junction bases left unmatched: 14. This CDR3 spans 17 amino acids. Per germline, CDR1 SEHNR and CDR2 FQNEAQ (reference sequence).

The gene calls are TRBV18 and TRBJ2-5, with D tentatively TRBD2 (5 bases). Per germline, CDR1 KGHSH and CDR2 LQKENI. The CDR3 spans 13 residues. V was pared by 1 base and J by 3 bases, with 6 bases between. The CDR3 nucleotides are TGTGCCAGCTCACCACAGAGGGAAGAGACCCAGTACTTC. It specifies CASSPQREETQYF.

The rearrangement joins TRBV5-8 to TRBJ2-3; D is uncertain. Germline V gene lookup returns CDR1 SGHTS and CDR2 YDEGEE. Trimming pared 0 bases from V and 0 bases from J, leaving 11 bases between. The CDR3 has 16 residues. This CDR3 reads CASSLGVASSTDTQYF. The CDR3 DNA reads TGTGCCAGCAGCTTGGGGGTAGCTTCTAGCACAGATACGCAGTATTTT.

This chain joins TRBV5-1 and TRBJ2-3; perhaps TRBD2 as D (7 bases). CDR3 length: 14 residues. Trimming left V 5 bases short and J 8 bases short, with 18 bases between. Germline CDR1 reads SGHRS; CDR2 reads YFSETQ. Here the CDR3 reads CASRYDGRGATQYF. The CDR3 DNA follows: TGCGCCAGCAGGTATGACGGTCGGGGGGCTACGCAGTATTTT. The full variable domain, its missing parts supplied by reference TRBV5-1 and TRBJ2-3, is KAGVTQTPRYLIKTRGQQVTLSCSPISGHRSVSWYQQTPGQGLQFLFEYFSETQRNKGNFPGRFSGRQFSNSRSEMNVSTLELGDSALYLCASRYDGRGATQYFGPGTRLTVL.

The V call is TRBV18, the J call TRBJ2-3; 10 bases are shared with TRBD1. The CDR3 loop spans 18 amino acids. Germline CDR1 reads KGHSH; CDR2 reads LQKENI. Losses at the gene ends were 2 bases for V and 0 bases for J; bases not matched to a gene: 8. This CDR3 reads CASSPGIGTGASTDTQYF. The CDR3 nucleotides read TGTGCCAGCTCACCAGGAATTGGGACAGGGGCTAGCACAGATACGCAGTATTTT.

This chain links TRBV5-4 with TRBJ2-7; 7 bases map to TRBD2. J gave up 4 bases and V 4 bases, and 8 bases lay outside the gene matches. The germline V gene encodes CDR1 SGHNT and CDR2 YYREEE (reference sequence). The CDR3 is 14 residues long. This chain's CDR3 is CASSPGGSRYEQYF. For the CDR3, the DNA is TGTGCCAGCAGCCCCGGGGGGAGTAGATACGAGCAGTACTTC.

The chain recombines TRBV5-4 with TRBJ1-1; 8 bases agree with TRBD1. Losses at the gene ends were 4 bases for V and 8 bases for J; bases not matched to a gene: 13. This CDR3 is built from 15 residues. Germline CDR1 reads SGHNT; CDR2 reads YYREEE (reference sequence). As DNA, the CDR3 is TGTGCCAGCAGCCTCCCGGGACAGGCCCACGGGGAAGCTTTCTTT. Translation: CASSLPGQAHGEAFF.

Note on this clone: Compared with germline, one end of the junction differs, possibly owing to a read error. The V and J genes are TRBV27 and TRBJ1-2; D not certain. This CDR3 has 13 amino acids. Germline values: CDR1 MNHEY, CDR2 SMNVEV (reference sequence). The CDR3 here is CASSSPPNSGYTF. The CDR3 nucleotides are TGTGCCAGCAGTTCCCCTCCAAACTCTGGCTACACCTTC.

The genes are TRBV5-1 and TRBJ2-2, with D perhaps matching TRBD2 (5 bases). The V end was cut by 4 bases, the J end by 4 bases, with 8 bases between. The germline V gene encodes CDR1 SGHRS and CDR2 YFSETQ. The CDR3 has 13 residues. CDR3 nucleotides: TGCGCCAGCAGCCCGACTATCACCGGGGAGCTGTTTTTT. This encodes CASSPTITGELFF.

The chain carries TRBV5-1 and TRBJ2-7; 9 positions match TRBD1. The CDR3 is 14 amino acids. The germline CDR1 and CDR2 sequences are SGHRS and YFSETQ. The junction had 7 bases not matched to a gene; V was cut back by 6 bases and J by 3 bases. The CDR3 DNA reads as TGCGCCAGCACCCCTGGACAGGGGAACTACGAGCAGTACTTC. Translated, it gives CASTPGQGNYEQYF.

The chain recombines TRBV6-1 with TRBJ1-2, with D maybe TRBD1 (6 bases). The germline V gene encodes CDR1 MNHNS and CDR2 SASEGT. V shed 6 bases and J shed 4 bases, with 15 bases lying between them. CDR3 length: 14 residues. CDR3 DNA: TGTGCCAGCAGCCGGGACGTAGGGGGCTATGGCTACACCTTC. This encodes CASSRDVGGYGYTF.

J is TRBJ2-7 and V is TRBV5-4, with D perhaps TRBD1 (6 bases). V was cut by 2 bases and J by 6 bases, with 18 bases left in between. Germline V lookup: CDR1 SGHNT, CDR2 YYREEE (reference sequence). The CDR3 runs 15 residues. In DNA, the CDR3 is TGTGCCAGCAGCTTTAGACAGGAACGAACATCCGAGCAGTACTTC. The encoded protein is CASSFRQERTSEQYF.

This chain uses TRBV19 with TRBJ2-5; unclear D gene. Germline CDR1 LNHDA, CDR2 SQIVND (reference sequence). This CDR3 is 14 amino acids long. Trimming removed 5 bases at V and 5 bases at J, with 15 bases between. For the CDR3, the DNA is TGTGCCAGTAGTCCCCGGCTAGTTGGGGAGACCCAGTACTTC. Amino acids: CASSPRLVGETQYF.

The chain joins TRBV19 to TRBJ2-7, with D perhaps TRBD1 (5 bases). The CDR3 is 15 amino acids. Trimming left V 0 bases short and J 4 bases short, with 13 bases between. CDR1 and CDR2 (germline): LNHDA, SQIVND (reference sequence). The CDR3 bases are TGTGCCAGTAGTATAGATGGGCCAGGGAATTACGAGCAGTACTTC. Translating it yields CASSIDGPGNYEQYF.

In its sample, this clone was seen a few times. CDR3 in amino acids: CASSARGGALVTGELFF. CDR3 bases: TGTGCCAGCAGTGCTAGGGGGGGGGCACTCGTGACCGGGGAGCTGTTTTTT. This chain links TRBV7-2 with TRBJ2-2; D perhaps matches TRBD2 (7 bases). The CDR3 spans 17 residues. The germline V gene encodes CDR1 SGHTA and CDR2 FQGNSA. Trimming cost V 6 bases and J 5 bases, with 22 bases left between them.